The entry that follows covers one T cell receptor (beta chain) sequence. The time point: newly diagnosed GD, antithyroid drugs for less than 3 months. There was RNA extracted from PBMCs, and the TCR library was made from it. The authors built TCR beta libraries using iRepertoire HTBI primers and Arm-PCR of CDR3 regions. TCRdb itself ran the multiplex PCR reads through MiXCR, one entry per CDR3 protein. The data hold a few hundred thousand distinct CDR3 sequences, with around 13% observed a single time. This specimen comes from a study of regulatory T cells in long-lasting Graves disease. The sample was also reused in another study, on T cells in Graves' hyperthyroidism and ophthalmopathy.

This receptor was obtained from a woman aged 45-60 years with Graves disease. The sample consisted of peripheral blood mononuclear cells (PBMCs), taken at new diagnosis, from a patient treated with antithyroid drugs.

CDR3 in DNA: TGCGCCAGCAGCTTGATTTCATCCGCCACTGAAGCTTTCTTT. This gives the protein CASSLISSATEAFF. This chain links TRBV10-2 with TRBJ1-1; D is ambiguous. Germline V gene lookup returns CDR1 WSHSY and CDR2 SAAADI. Trimming removed 6 bases at V and 4 bases at J, with 15 bases between. The CDR3 length is 14 residues.